One and the same sample provided the 16 T cell receptor beta chains below, sequenced in a study of blood T cell repertoires in COVID-19. TCRdb's table, derived via immunoSEQ multiplex PCR, lists solely in-frame clones and lacks some. The sample carries approximately 100,000 clones, approximately 90% recorded once. The sample was peripheral blood. The receptors shown here come from a man aged 50 to 59 in a cohort sampled during active COVID-19.

J is TRBJ1-5 and V is TRBV7-9; no clear D. CDR1 is SEHNR, CDR2 FQNEAQ, per germline (reference sequence). Trimming removed 3 bases at V and 7 bases at J, with 10 bases between. The CDR3 contains 13 residues. The CDR3 DNA reads TGTGCCAGCAGCTTTACTGCGGTACAGCCCCAGCATTTT. Translation gives CASSFTAVQPQHF.

This clone was picked up one time. The chain employs TRBV10-3 and TRBJ2-5, with 8 bases lining up with TRBD1. The CDR3 runs to 13 residues. The V gene end was trimmed by 6 bases and the J gene end by 5 bases; junction bases not matched to a gene: 5. Per germline, CDR1 ENHRY and CDR2 SYGVKD. The CDR3 region has the DNA TGTGCCATCAGGCAGGGGGCTGGTGAGACCCAGTACTTC. Its protein product is CAIRQGAGETQYF.

The chain links TRBV11-2 to TRBJ2-7; the D gene is possibly TRBD2 (5 bases). The CDR3 is 16 residues long. The V and J ends lost 0 bases and 5 bases respectively, with 17 bases between them. In germline, CDR1 is SGHAT, CDR2 FQNNGV. The CDR3 nucleotides read TGTGCCAGCAGCTTAGACCCGGGGAGCCTCCCCCACGAGCAGTACTTC. Translated, it gives CASSLDPGSLPHEQYF.

The chain is built from TRBV19 and TRBJ1-2; D possibly corresponds to TRBD1 (5 bases). The CDR3 extends over 15 amino acids. Germline V lookup: CDR1 LNHDA, CDR2 SQIVND (reference sequence). Trimming took off 7 bases at V and 0 bases at J, with 15 bases between the two ends. The CDR3 DNA follows: TGTGCCAGTAACCGCGGGGGACTTTCTAACTATGGCTACACCTTC. Translation gives CASNRGGLSNYGYTF.

The chain carries TRBV19 and TRBJ1-1; possibly TRBD1 for D (5 bases). Trimming removed 7 bases from V and 4 bases from J, with 16 bases in between. This CDR3 region has 14 residues. Germline CDR1 LNHDA, CDR2 SQIVND (reference sequence). The CDR3 DNA sequence: TGTGCCAGTAATACCGGACAATGGGGCACTGAAGCTTTCTTT. Translation gives CASNTGQWGTEAFF.

The chain couples TRBV15 to TRBJ1-5; D might be TRBD1 (5 bases). Trimming removed 4 bases at V and 7 bases at J, with 23 bases between. The germline V gene encodes CDR1 LNHNV and CDR2 YYDKDF (reference sequence). The CDR3 spans 17 residues. This CDR3 reads CATSTRRAGSAVQPQHF. As DNA, the CDR3 is TGTGCCACCAGCACGAGACGGGCAGGGTCGGCGGTCCAGCCCCAGCATTTT.

This chain uses TRBV11-3 with TRBJ2-7, with TRBD1 matching over 7 bases. Germline CDR1 is SGHNT and CDR2 is YENEEA. The CDR3 has 16 amino acids. The junction had 9 bases not matched to a gene; V was cut back by 4 bases and J by 0 bases. The CDR3 reads CASSSGQALSSYEQYF. As DNA, the CDR3 is TGTGCCAGCAGCTCTGGACAGGCCTTGAGCTCCTACGAGCAGTACTTC.

V and J are TRBV24-1 and TRBJ2-3; TRBD1 matches 8 bases. The CDR3 length is 16 residues. The V gene's germline CDR1 is KGHDR and CDR2 SFDVKD. V lost 0 bases and J lost 3; bases outside the gene matches: 4. CDR3 bases: TGTGCCACCAGTGATTTGGGGCAGGGGGCAACAGATACGCAGTATTTT. Its translation is CATSDLGQGATDTQYF.

This rearrangement joins TRBV6-5 to TRBJ2-2, with a weak D call TRBD2 (6 bases). Germline V gene data show CDR1 as MNHEY and CDR2 as SVGAGI. V was shortened by 7 bases and J by 10 bases, with 16 bases between the two germline ends. The CDR3 length is 13 residues. CDR3 nucleotides: TGTGCCAGCATCCTGTCCGGCGGGGTGGAGCTGTTTTTT. Its protein product is CASILSGGVELFF.

V and J are TRBV10-1 and TRBJ1-2; D is unclear. With 10 bases removed from V and 2 bases from J, the gap between germline ends came to 5 bases. Germline V gene lookup returns CDR1 WNHNN and CDR2 SYGVQD (reference sequence). This CDR3 is 10 amino acids long. CDR3 DNA: TGCGCCAACTCAAACTATGGCTACACCTTC. It specifies CANSNYGYTF.

The table lists this clone with a few counts. The J gene is TRBJ1-2, the V gene TRBV2, with D perhaps matching TRBD1 (6 bases). Germline loops: CDR1 SNHLY, CDR2 FYNNEI. The V end was cut by 8 bases, the J end by 5 bases, with 18 bases between. The length of the CDR3 is 14 residues. The CDR3 DNA is TGTGCCAGCTTCAAGGGGGACCCGCAGTATGGCTACACCTTC. Translated: CASFKGDPQYGYTF.

The chain couples TRBV5-5 to TRBJ1-6; a weak D match, TRBD1 (6 bases). The V end was cut by 0 bases, the J end by 0 bases, with 10 bases between. The CDR3 sequence is 17 residues long. Per germline, CDR1 SGHKS and CDR2 YYEKEE (reference sequence). The CDR3 bases are TGTGCCAGCAGCTTGGAAGGGGGTAGCTCCTATAATTCACCCCTCCACTTT. This codes for CASSLEGGSSYNSPLHF.

V gene TRBV5-6 combines with J gene TRBJ2-5; 10 bases match TRBD1. V lost 2 bases to trimming and J lost 5 bases; unmatched junction nucleotides: 3. This CDR3 spans 14 amino acids. CDR1 SGHDT and CDR2 YYEEEE come from the germline V gene. The CDR3 nucleotides are TGTGCCAGCAGCTTCCCGGACAGGGGGGAGACCCAGTACTTC. Its translation is CASSFPDRGETQYF.

The CDR3 DNA reads as TGTGCCAGCAAGAAGAGCGCAGTCCAGTACAATGAGCAGTTCTTC. Amino acids: CASKKSAVQYNEQFF. The chain employs TRBV6-5 and TRBJ2-1; the D is unclear. CDR1 is MNHEY and CDR2 is SVGAGI in the germline V gene. V lost 7 bases and J 4 bases, leaving 17 bases between the germline ends. The CDR3 has 15 amino acids.

The V call is TRBV2, the J call TRBJ2-3; TRBD2 aligns across 7 bases. V shed 5 bases and J 4 bases; nucleotides not matched to a gene: 18. The CDR3 has 18 amino acids. Germline V gene lookup returns CDR1 SNHLY and CDR2 FYNNEI. CDR3 loop: CASSYYTGASGSPDTQYF. CDR3 coding DNA: TGTGCCAGCAGTTACTACACCGGGGCTAGCGGCAGCCCAGATACGCAGTATTTT.

The chain combines TRBV13 with TRBJ2-1; D unclear. CDR3 length: 16 amino acids. Germline CDR1 reads PRHDT; CDR2 reads FYEKMQ (reference sequence). V shed 5 bases and J shed 4 bases, with 18 bases lying between them. CDR3 sequence: CASSPGWASAYNEQFF. CDR3 in DNA: TGTGCCAGCAGCCCCGGCTGGGCGTCTGCTTACAATGAGCAGTTCTTC.